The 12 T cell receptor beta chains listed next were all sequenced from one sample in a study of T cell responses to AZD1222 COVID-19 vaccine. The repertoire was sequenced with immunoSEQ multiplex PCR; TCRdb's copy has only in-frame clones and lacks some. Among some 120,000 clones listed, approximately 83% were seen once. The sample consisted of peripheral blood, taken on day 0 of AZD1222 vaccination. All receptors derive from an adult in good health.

CDR3 sequence reads: CASSPRTGEGYTF. The CDR3, as DNA: TGTGCCAGCAGTCCAAGGACAGGGGAGGGCTACACCTTC. The rearrangement uses TRBV27 and TRBJ1-2; 9 bases match TRBD1. The CDR3 totals 13 residues. CDR1 and CDR2 from the germline V gene are MNHEY and SMNVEV (reference sequence). Germline trimming cut 5 bases from V and 8 bases from J; bases unmatched to any gene: 6.

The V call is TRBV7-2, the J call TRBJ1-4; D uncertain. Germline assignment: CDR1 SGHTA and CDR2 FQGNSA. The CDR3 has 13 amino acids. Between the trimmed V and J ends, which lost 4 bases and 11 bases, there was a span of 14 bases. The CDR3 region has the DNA TGTGCCAGCAGCTATTTCGACGCCGGGAAACTGTTTTTT. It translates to CASSYFDAGKLFF.

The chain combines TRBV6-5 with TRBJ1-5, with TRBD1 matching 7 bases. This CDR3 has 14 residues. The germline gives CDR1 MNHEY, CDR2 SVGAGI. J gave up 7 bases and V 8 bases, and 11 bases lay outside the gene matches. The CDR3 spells CASWGPRDSQPQHF. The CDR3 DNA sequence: TGTGCCAGCTGGGGCCCGCGGGACAGCCAGCCCCAGCATTTT.

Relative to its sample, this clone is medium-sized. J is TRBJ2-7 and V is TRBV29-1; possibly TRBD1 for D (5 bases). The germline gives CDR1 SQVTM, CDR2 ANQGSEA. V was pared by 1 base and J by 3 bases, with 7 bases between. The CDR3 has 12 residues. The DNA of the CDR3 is TGCAGCGTTGAAGTGACAGACTACGAGCAGTACTTC. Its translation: CSVEVTDYEQYF.

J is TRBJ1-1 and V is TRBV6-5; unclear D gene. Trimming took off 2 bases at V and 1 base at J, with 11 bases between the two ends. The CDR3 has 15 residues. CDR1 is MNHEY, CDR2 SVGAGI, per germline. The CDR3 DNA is TGTGCCAGCAGTTACGAGAGGGATTGGAACACTGAAGCTTTCTTT. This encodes CASSYERDWNTEAFF.

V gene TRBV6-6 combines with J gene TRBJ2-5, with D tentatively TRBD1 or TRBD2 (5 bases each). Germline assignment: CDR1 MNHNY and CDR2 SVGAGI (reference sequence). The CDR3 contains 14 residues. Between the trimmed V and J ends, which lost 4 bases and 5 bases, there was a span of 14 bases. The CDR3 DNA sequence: TGTGCCAGCAGTTCCTACGGGGCGGCTGAGACCCAGTACTTC. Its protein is CASSSYGAAETQYF.

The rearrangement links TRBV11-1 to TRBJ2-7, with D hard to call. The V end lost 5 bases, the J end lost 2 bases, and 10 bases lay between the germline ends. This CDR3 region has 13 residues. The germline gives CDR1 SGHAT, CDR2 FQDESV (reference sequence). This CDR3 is CASSANWAYEQYF. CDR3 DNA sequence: TGTGCCAGCAGCGCCAACTGGGCCTACGAGCAGTACTTC.

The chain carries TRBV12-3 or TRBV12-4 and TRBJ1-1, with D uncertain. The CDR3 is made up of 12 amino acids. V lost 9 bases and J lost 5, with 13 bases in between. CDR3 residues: CASGVSGTEAFF. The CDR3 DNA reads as TGTGCCAGTGGGGTGTCTGGGACTGAAGCTTTCTTT.

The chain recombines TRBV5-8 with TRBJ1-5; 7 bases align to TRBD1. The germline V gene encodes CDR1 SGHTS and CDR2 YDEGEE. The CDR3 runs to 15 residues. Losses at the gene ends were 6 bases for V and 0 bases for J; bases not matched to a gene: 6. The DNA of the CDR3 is TGTGCCAGCACTCCCGGGACAGCTAGCAATCAGCCCCAGCATTTT. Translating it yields CASTPGTASNQPQHF.

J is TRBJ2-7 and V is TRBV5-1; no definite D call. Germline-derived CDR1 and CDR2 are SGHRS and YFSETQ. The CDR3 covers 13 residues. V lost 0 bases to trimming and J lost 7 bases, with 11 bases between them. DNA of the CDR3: TGCGCCAGCAGCTTGGTAGTGGCTCGAGAGCAGTACTTC. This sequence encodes CASSLVVAREQYF.

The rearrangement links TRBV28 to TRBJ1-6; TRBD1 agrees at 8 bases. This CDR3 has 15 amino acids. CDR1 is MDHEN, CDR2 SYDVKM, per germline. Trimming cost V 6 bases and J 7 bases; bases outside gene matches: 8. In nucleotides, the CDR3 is TGTGCCAGCAGGCTCCAGGGGGCGCAGAATTCACCCCTCCACTTT. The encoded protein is CASRLQGAQNSPLHF.

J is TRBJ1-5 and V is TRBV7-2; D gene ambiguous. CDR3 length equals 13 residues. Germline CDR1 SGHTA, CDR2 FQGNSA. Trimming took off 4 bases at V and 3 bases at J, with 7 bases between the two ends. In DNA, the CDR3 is TGTGCCAGCAGCTCCTGGAACAATCAGCCCCAGCATTTT. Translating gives CASSSWNNQPQHF.